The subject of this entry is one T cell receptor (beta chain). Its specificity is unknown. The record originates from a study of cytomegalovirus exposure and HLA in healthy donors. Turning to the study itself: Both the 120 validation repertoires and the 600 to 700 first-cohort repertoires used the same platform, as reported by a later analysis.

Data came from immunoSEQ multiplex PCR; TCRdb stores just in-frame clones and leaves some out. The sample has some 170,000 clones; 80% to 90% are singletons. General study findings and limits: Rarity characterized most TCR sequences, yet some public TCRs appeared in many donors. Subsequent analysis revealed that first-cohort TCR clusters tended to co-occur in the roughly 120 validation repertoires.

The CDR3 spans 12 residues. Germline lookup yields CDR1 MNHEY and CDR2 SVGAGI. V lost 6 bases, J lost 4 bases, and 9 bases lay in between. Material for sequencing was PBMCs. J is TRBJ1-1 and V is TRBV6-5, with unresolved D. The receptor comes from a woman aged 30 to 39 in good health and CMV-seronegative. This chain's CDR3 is CASRRPGTEAFF. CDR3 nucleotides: TGTGCCAGCAGGCGGCCGGGCACTGAAGCTTTCTTT.